These 27 T cell receptor beta chains share one sample of origin, sequenced in a study of a mutant IDH1 vaccine in newly diagnosed glioma. These TCRs are of unknown antigen specificity. The assay was immunoSEQ multiplex PCR, and TCRdb's table has in-frame clones only and misses some. In the table there are 82,000 or so clones, 65% to 90% of which are singletons. Noted time point: week 23, last vaccination. A single vaccine dose contained 300 ug of mutant IDH1 20-mer peptide, and topical imiquimod was used with it. Sequencing was performed on PBMCs, taken from a glioma patient whose treatment included an IDH1 peptide vaccine. These receptors were obtained from a young man with glioma. Some clones in this sample may be carry-over from other donors' samples.

The chain couples TRBV19 to TRBJ2-7; TRBD2 aligns across 8 bases. This CDR3 comprises 14 residues. V gave up 2 bases and J gave up 5 bases; unmatched junction bases: 5. Germline V gene lookup returns CDR1 LNHDA and CDR2 SQIVND (reference sequence). Written as DNA, the CDR3 is TGTGCCAGTAGTATAACGGGGGGGCAAAACGAGCAGTACTTC. It is translated as CASSITGGQNEQYF.

The chain recombines TRBV29-1 with TRBJ2-5; tentatively, D is TRBD1 or TRBD2 (7 bases each). V was cut by 8 bases and J by 5 bases, with 21 bases left in between. CDR3 length: 14 amino acids. The V gene's germline CDR1 is SQVTM and CDR2 ANQGSEA. The CDR3 coding sequence is TGCAGCCTGAGCAGGGGGGGTGAAGGGGAGACCCAGTACTTC. Encoded protein: CSLSRGGEGETQYF.

The chain links TRBV5-6 to TRBJ1-1; 7 bases align to TRBD1. Germline-derived CDR1 and CDR2 are SGHDT and YYEEEE. Germline trimming cut 5 bases from V and 5 bases from J; bases unmatched to any gene: 9. This CDR3 has 14 amino acids. The CDR3: CASRPDRVETEAFF. The CDR3 bases are TGTGCCAGCAGGCCTGACAGGGTTGAGACTGAAGCTTTCTTT.

This clone was seen only once. The rearrangement uses TRBV6-1 and TRBJ1-6; D might be TRBD1 (5 bases). Looked up from germline, CDR1 is MNHNS and CDR2 is SASEGT. This CDR3 region has 17 residues. The V gene lost 0 bases and the J gene lost 10 bases, with 19 bases spanning the gap. This CDR3 is CASSEALFGAWGSPLHF. The CDR3 nucleotides read TGTGCCAGCAGTGAAGCGCTGTTTGGGGCGTGGGGATCACCCCTCCACTTT.

The chain uses TRBV6-5 and TRBJ1-6; D ambiguous. V was trimmed by 6 bases and J by 8 bases, leaving 8 bases between them. The CDR3 length is 12 residues. CDR1 and CDR2 from the germline V gene are MNHEY and SVGAGI. The CDR3 coding sequence is TGTGCCAGCAGCCCCTCAGATTCACCCCTCCACTTT. The encoded protein is CASSPSDSPLHF.

The rearrangement joins TRBV27 to TRBJ1-5; 7 bases line up with TRBD1. The CDR3 length is 13 residues. The germline V gene encodes CDR1 MNHEY and CDR2 SMNVEV (reference sequence). V dropped 6 bases and J dropped 4; count of bases not matched to a gene: 3. The CDR3 region has the DNA TGTGCCAGCAGACGACAGGGTAATCAGCCCCAGCATTTT. It codes for CASRRQGNQPQHF.

This clone was seen just once. The chain is built from TRBV10-2 and TRBJ1-1; no clear D gene. The germline V and J ends were trimmed by 2 bases and 6 bases, with 10 bases remaining between them. CDR1 WSHSY and CDR2 SAAADI come from the germline V gene. The CDR3 has 13 residues. CDR3 DNA sequence: TGCGCCAGCAGTGAGAATGGACCGGCTGAAGCTTTCTTT. Translated: CASSENGPAEAFF.

V and J are TRBV30 and TRBJ1-5; possibly TRBD1 for D (6 bases). The CDR3 runs 14 residues. The V gene lost 2 bases and the J gene lost 3 bases, with 11 bases spanning the gap. The germline CDR1 and CDR2 sequences are GTSNPN and SVGIG (reference sequence). The CDR3 coding sequence is TGTGCCTGGAGTTTCGGACAGCTCAATCAGCCCCAGCATTTT. This gives the protein CAWSFGQLNQPQHF.

The chain links TRBV19 to TRBJ2-4; 8 bases are a match to TRBD1. The CDR3 covers 14 residues. Germline CDR1 and CDR2: LNHDA and SQIVND (reference sequence). With 4 bases clipped from V and 7 bases from J, the junction kept 6 bases outside the gene matches. The CDR3 sequence is CASSNQGARNIQYF. The CDR3, as DNA: TGTGCCAGTAGTAATCAGGGGGCAAGGAACATTCAGTACTTC.

This sequence joins TRBV2 and TRBJ1-1; D is unclear. Trimming took 4 bases from V and 7 from J, leaving 16 bases between them. CDR3 length: 14 residues. Germline V lookup: CDR1 SNHLY, CDR2 FYNNEI. DNA for the CDR3: TGTGCCAGCAGTGCTCGGCAGACTCTTTATGAAGCTTTCTTT. It translates to CASSARQTLYEAFF.

This chain connects TRBV11-2 to TRBJ2-7; TRBD1 agrees at 8 bases. J lost 2 bases, V lost 6 bases, and 6 bases had no gene match. The CDR3 has 14 amino acids. CDR1 is SGHAT, CDR2 FQNNGV, per germline. CDR3 nucleotide sequence: TGTGCCAGCAGTTCCGGGACAGGAGCCTACGAGCAGTACTTC. Its protein is CASSSGTGAYEQYF.

Notes on this clone: At one end the junction does not follow the germline gene, possibly because of a read error. The chain couples TRBV4-1 to TRBJ2-1; 13 bases fit TRBD2. This CDR3 contains 15 residues. Germline values: CDR1 MGHRA, CDR2 YSYEKL. The CDR3 DNA reads as TGCGCCAGCAGCCAGTCAGAACTAGCGGGAGGGCTTAAAATCTTC. It translates to CASSQSELAGGLKIF.

The chain uses TRBV2 and TRBJ1-1; D not resolved. CDR1 is SNHLY and CDR2 is FYNNEI in the germline V gene. The CDR3 consists of 13 residues. With 9 bases removed from V and 0 bases from J, the gap between germline ends came to 11 bases. The CDR3 reads CASIQYLNTEAFF. In DNA form, the CDR3 reads TGTGCCAGTATACAATACTTGAACACTGAAGCTTTCTTT.

The chain employs TRBV7-2 and TRBJ1-4; possible D gene TRBD1, 6 bases. The CDR3 sequence is 15 residues long. Germline V CDR1 and CDR2: SGHTA, FQGNSA. The V and J ends lost 5 bases and 4 bases respectively, with 14 bases between them. DNA of the CDR3: TGTGCCAGCAGCCCCTTGGACAGACGTAATGAAAAACTGTTTTTT. Translation gives CASSPLDRRNEKLFF.

This clone occurred once. The chain couples TRBV10-1 to TRBJ2-7; TRBD2 might be the D (5 bases). Germline-derived CDR1 and CDR2 are WNHNN and SYGVQD (reference sequence). The CDR3 totals 13 residues. V was cut by 2 bases and J by 6 bases, with 11 bases left in between. CDR3 protein: CASSESGRREQYF. The CDR3 region has the DNA TGCGCCAGCAGTGAGAGCGGACGGCGCGAGCAGTACTTC.

Regarding this clone: At one of its ends the junction is not consistent with the germline gene, which may arise from a read error. The CDR3 protein is CASREDRADYTF. CDR3 nucleotides: TGTGCCAGCAGGGAAGACAGGGCGGACTACACCTTC. The chain is built from TRBV2 and TRBJ1-2; 7 nucleotides align to TRBD1. The CDR3 loop spans 12 amino acids. CDR1 is SNHLY and CDR2 is FYNNEI in the germline V gene. The complete variable domain, with remaining parts taken from reference TRBV2 and TRBJ1-2, reads EPEVTQTPSHQVTQMGQEVILRCVPISNHLYFYWYRQILGQKVEFLVSFYNNEISEKSEIFDDQFSVERPDGSNFTLKIRSTKLEDSAMYFCASREDRADYTFGSGTRLTVV.

The chain links TRBV11-2 to TRBJ2-7; possible D gene TRBD1, 6 bases. The CDR3 runs 13 residues. V was pared by 5 bases and J by 6 bases, with 14 bases between. Per the germline V gene, CDR1 is SGHAT and CDR2 is FQNNGV. The CDR3 loop reads CASSPGQHSEQYF. The DNA of the CDR3 is TGTGCCAGCAGCCCTGGACAGCACTCCGAGCAGTACTTC.

CDR3 region: CASSPGQGVPYEQYF. The CDR3 coding sequence is TGTGCCAGCAGCCCGGGACAGGGGGTCCCCTACGAGCAGTACTTC. The chain is built from TRBV4-2 and TRBJ2-7; 11 nucleotides match TRBD1. Trimming took 4 bases from V and 2 from J; bases not matched to a gene: 4. Germline lookup yields CDR1 LGHNA and CDR2 YNFKEQ. This CDR3 contains 15 residues.

V gene TRBV9 combines with J gene TRBJ2-1; D is ambiguous. Trimming stripped 4 bases from V and 8 bases from J, with 13 bases between. From germline, CDR1 is SGDLS and CDR2 YYNGEE. CDR3 length equals 13 residues. Here the CDR3 DNA reads TGTGCCAGCAGCCCCGTGGCAACGGATGAGCAGTTCTTC. Translation: CASSPVATDEQFF. The complete variable domain, with remaining parts taken from reference TRBV9 and TRBJ2-1, reads DSGVTQTPKHLITATGQRVTLRCSPRSGDLSVYWYQQSLDQGLQFLIQYYNGEERAKGNILERFSAQQFPDLHSELNLSSLELGDSALYFCASSPVATDEQFFGPGTRLTVL.

The chain joins TRBV21-1 to TRBJ2-6; TRBD1, the D gene given by the table, was not confirmed from the DNA. TRBV21-1 is classified as a pseudogene. The CDR3 covers 16 residues. CDR3 loop: CASSLQGFSGANVLTF. The CDR3 region has the DNA TGTGCCAGCAGCTTACAGGGGTTCTCTGGGGCCAACGTCCTGACTTTC.

The CDR3 DNA follows: TGTGCCAGCAGCAGGACTAGCGAGACAGAGCAGTTCTTC. Amino acid sequence: CASSRTSETEQFF. The chain carries TRBV7-3 and TRBJ2-1, with 9 bases fitting TRBD2. The CDR3 has 13 residues. The V segment lost 5 bases and the J segment 10 bases; nucleotides outside the gene matches: 6. Germline V gene lookup returns CDR1 SGHTA and CDR2 FQGTGA.

This chain joins TRBV6-5 and TRBJ1-3, with no clear D. V gave up 8 bases and J gave up 4 bases, with 6 bases separating them. Looked up from germline, CDR1 is MNHEY and CDR2 is SVGAGI. The CDR3 extends over 11 amino acids. The CDR3: CASGGGNTIYF. For the CDR3, the DNA is TGTGCCAGCGGTGGCGGAAACACCATATATTTT.

Comments on this clone: One end of the junction is discordant with germline, which a read error may explain. V usage is TRBV27 and J usage is TRBJ2-7; tentative D call: TRBD2 (7 bases). Per the germline V gene, CDR1 is MNHEY and CDR2 is SMNVEV (reference sequence). CDR3 length: 12 residues. CDR3 loop: CASGRGSYEQCF. The CDR3 DNA follows: TGTGCCAGCGGGAGGGGGTCCTACGAGCAGTGCTTC.

The chain combines TRBV5-1 with TRBJ2-5; 10 bases line up with TRBD2. The DNA matches TRBJ2-7 better at its end, which makes the J call doubtful. CDR3 length equals 15 residues. Germline values: CDR1 SGHRS, CDR2 YFSETQ. The CDR3 region is CASSVLSGRPYEQYF. The CDR3, as DNA: TGCGCCAGCAGCGTGCTTAGCGGGAGGCCCTACGAGCAGTACTTC.

V gene TRBV5-1 combines with J gene TRBJ2-1; 12 bases fit TRBD2. V shed 4 bases, J shed 4 bases, and the junction held 3 bases outside the gene matches. This CDR3 contains 15 residues. Germline CDR1 reads SGHRS; CDR2 reads YFSETQ. CDR3 in amino acids: CASSLGLAGYNEQFF. In DNA form, the CDR3 reads TGCGCCAGCAGCCTGGGACTAGCGGGTTACAATGAGCAGTTCTTC. Combining the CDR3 with reference TRBV5-1 and TRBJ2-1 gives the whole variable domain KAGVTQTPRYLIKTRGQQVTLSCSPISGHRSVSWYQQTPGQGLQFLFEYFSETQRNKGNFPGRFSGRQFSNSRSEMNVSTLELGDSALYLCASSLGLAGYNEQFFGPGTRLTVL.

This chain links TRBV19 with TRBJ2-7, with 7 nucleotides matching TRBD1. The junction had 7 bases not matched to a gene; V was cut back by 4 bases and J by 7 bases. The germline CDR1 and CDR2 sequences are LNHDA and SQIVND (reference sequence). The CDR3 has 13 amino acids. The DNA for the CDR3 is TGTGCCAGTAGTAGGGGACAGCCTACGGAGCAGTACTTC. Translation gives CASSRGQPTEQYF.

The rearrangement uses TRBV7-3 and TRBJ1-3; D uncertain. V was pared by 5 bases and J by 3 bases, with 8 bases between. CDR1 is SGHTA, CDR2 FQGTGA, per germline. The length of the CDR3 is 13 residues. The CDR3: CASSRTHGNTIYF. The CDR3 nucleotides read TGTGCCAGCAGCCGGACTCATGGAAACACCATATATTTT. The full variable domain, completed using reference TRBV7-3 and TRBJ1-3, is GAGVSQTPSNKVTEKGKYVELRCDPISGHTALYWYRQSLGQGPEFLIYFQGTGAADDSGLPNDRFFAVRPEGSVSTLKIQRTERGDSAVYLCASSRTHGNTIYFGEGSWLTVV.